The next 21 T cell receptor beta chains were all read from a single sample in a study of T cell responses to AZD1222 COVID-19 vaccine. Here immunoSEQ multiplex PCR was the method, and the copy in TCRdb shows in-frame clones only, minus some. Among approximately 89,000 clones listed, 90% were seen once. Sequencing used peripheral blood, obtained 28 days after the second AZD1222 dose. The receptors stem from an adult who received the AZD1222 COVID-19 vaccine.

The V call is TRBV7-3, the J call TRBJ1-1; no clear D. The CDR3 consists of 13 residues. CDR1 is SGHTA, CDR2 FQGTGA, per germline. V shed 3 bases and J shed 4 bases, with 9 bases lying between them. The CDR3 sequence: CASSFYGGTEAFF. For the CDR3, the DNA is TGTGCCAGCAGCTTCTACGGTGGCACTGAAGCTTTCTTT.

The gene calls are TRBV6-2 or TRBV6-3 and TRBJ1-5; 12 bases map to TRBD1. The CDR3 extends over 19 amino acids. The germline V gene encodes CDR1 MNHEY and CDR2 SVGEGT. V trimming: 4 bases; J trimming: 5 bases; junction bases outside the gene matches: 15. Written as DNA, the CDR3 is TGTGCCAGCAGTTTACCGGGACAGGGGGCAAAGGGGACACATCAGCCCCAGCATTTT. Translated: CASSLPGQGAKGTHQPQHF.

This clone was picked up a small number of times. The chain joins TRBV7-2 to TRBJ2-2; D perhaps matches TRBD2 (5 bases). CDR1 is SGHTA and CDR2 is FQGNSA in the germline V gene. V lost 5 bases and J 7 bases, leaving 14 bases between the germline ends. The CDR3 loop spans 14 amino acids. For the CDR3, the DNA is TGTGCCAGCAGCCCACTAGTTCTGGGCGGGGAGCTGTTTTTT. Translating gives CASSPLVLGGELFF.

This chain links TRBV27 with TRBJ2-7; the D gene is possibly TRBD2 (6 bases). V lost 2 bases, J lost 4 bases, and 15 bases lay in between. CDR1 MNHEY and CDR2 SMNVEV come from the germline V gene (reference sequence). The CDR3 loop spans 15 amino acids. The CDR3 sequence: CASSLGSGVGYEQYF. The CDR3 DNA is TGTGCCAGCAGTTTAGGGTCGGGGGTAGGGTACGAGCAGTACTTC.

V and J are TRBV28 and TRBJ1-2; unclear D gene. Germline loops: CDR1 MDHEN, CDR2 SYDVKM. This CDR3 has 12 residues. The ends were cut back, 7 bases at V and 2 bases at J, with 8 bases in the middle. CDR3 protein: CASTLRNYGYTF. As DNA, the CDR3 is TGTGCCAGCACCTTGAGAAACTATGGCTACACCTTC.

This chain connects TRBV5-1 to TRBJ2-3; TRBD2 aligns across 8 bases. V was pared by 0 bases and J by 3 bases, with 6 bases of the junction left unmatched. Germline CDR1 reads SGHRS; CDR2 reads YFSETQ. This CDR3 has 16 amino acids. This CDR3 reads CASSLDGTSGTDTQYF. The CDR3 DNA reads as TGCGCCAGCAGCTTGGATGGGACTAGTGGAACAGATACGCAGTATTTT. The variable domain in full, completed from reference TRBV5-1 and TRBJ2-3, reads KAGVTQTPRYLIKTRGQQVTLSCSPISGHRSVSWYQQTPGQGLQFLFEYFSETQRNKGNFPGRFSGRQFSNSRSEMNVSTLELGDSALYLCASSLDGTSGTDTQYFGPGTRLTVL.

This rearrangement joins TRBV5-4 to TRBJ1-4; 9 nucleotides match TRBD1. V lost 5 bases and J lost 5; bases outside the gene matches: 4. The CDR3 runs to 14 residues. Germline values: CDR1 SGHNT, CDR2 YYREEE (reference sequence). The CDR3 DNA follows: TGTGCCAGCAGTACAGGGGGCGCGAATGAAAAACTGTTTTTT. Its translation: CASSTGGANEKLFF.

The rearrangement uses TRBV5-4 and TRBJ1-5; 8 bases agree with TRBD1. The CDR3 loop spans 13 amino acids. Germline trimming cut 2 bases from V and 6 bases from J; bases unmatched to any gene: 1. Germline assignment: CDR1 SGHNT and CDR2 YYREEE (reference sequence). CDR3 residues: CASSLGQGQPQHF. The CDR3 region has the DNA TGTGCCAGCAGCTTAGGACAGGGTCAGCCCCAGCATTTT.

The chain carries TRBV12-3 or TRBV12-4 and TRBJ1-2; D gene unclear. The V end was cut by 3 bases, the J end by 6 bases, with 11 bases between. The CDR3 is made up of 13 amino acids. CDR3 in DNA: TGTGCCAGCAGTTTGGTCCCTAAGAATGGCTACACCTTC. It specifies CASSLVPKNGYTF.

This clone was observed once. The V and J genes are TRBV15 and TRBJ1-1, with a possible D match to TRBD1 (5 bases). Germline V gives CDR1 LNHNV, CDR2 YYDKDF (reference sequence). With 7 bases removed from V and 1 base from J, the gap between germline ends came to 10 bases. CDR3 length equals 13 residues. The CDR3 sequence: CATTLGGNTEAFF. The CDR3, as DNA: TGTGCCACCACCCTGGGGGGGAACACTGAAGCTTTCTTT.

V is TRBV5-5 and J is TRBJ1-5, with TRBD1 as a possible D gene (6 bases). This CDR3 is built from 16 residues. Germline CDR1 reads SGHKS; CDR2 reads YYEKEE (reference sequence). Trimming pared 2 bases from V and 6 bases from J, leaving 18 bases between. This CDR3 reads CASSFSTGRLGQPQHF. The CDR3 DNA sequence: TGTGCCAGCAGCTTCTCGACAGGCCGCCTGGGTCAGCCCCAGCATTTT.

The chain carries TRBV2 and TRBJ1-1, with D perhaps TRBD1 (5 bases). Germline V gene lookup returns CDR1 SNHLY and CDR2 FYNNEI. The V end was cut by 6 bases, the J end by 4 bases, with 18 bases between. CDR3 length: 15 residues. The DNA of the CDR3 is TGTGCCAGCAGCCCAGACAGTGGGCGAAGCACTGAAGCTTTCTTT. It yields the protein CASSPDSGRSTEAFF. The variable domain in full, with the rest retrieved from reference TRBV2 and TRBJ1-1, is EPEVTQTPSHQVTQMGQEVILRCVPISNHLYFYWYRQILGQKVEFLVSFYNNEISEKSEIFDDQFSVERPDGSNFTLKIRSTKLEDSAMYFCASSPDSGRSTEAFFGQGTRLTVV.

The chain combines TRBV4-2 with TRBJ2-2, with D perhaps TRBD1 or TRBD2 (5 bases each). Germline V gene sequence: CDR1 LGHNA, CDR2 YNFKEQ. This CDR3 is built from 15 residues. Between the trimmed V and J ends, which lost 1 base and 2 bases, there was a span of 8 bases. CDR3 coding DNA: TGTGCCAGCAGCCAAGCGGGGCCTAACACCGGGGAGCTGTTTTTT. It encodes CASSQAGPNTGELFF.

CDR3 DNA: TGTGCCAGCAGTTACGACAGAACCTATGGCTACACCTTC. Translation gives CASSYDRTYGYTF. This chain connects TRBV6-2 or TRBV6-3 to TRBJ1-2, with D possibly being TRBD1 (5 bases). Between the trimmed V and J ends, which lost 2 bases and 4 bases, there was a span of 8 bases. Looked up from germline, CDR1 is MNHEY and CDR2 is SVGEGT. The CDR3 is 13 amino acids.

The gene calls are TRBV7-2 and TRBJ2-6, with D possibly being TRBD1 (6 bases). The CDR3 sequence is 16 residues long. V was pared by 1 base and J by 2 bases, with 9 bases between. Per germline, CDR1 SGHTA and CDR2 FQGNSA. Written as DNA, the CDR3 is TGTGCCAGCAGCTTAGTAGGGGGAGCTGGGGCCAACGTCCTGACTTTC. Its translation is CASSLVGGAGANVLTF. The complete variable domain, with remaining parts taken from reference TRBV7-2 and TRBJ2-6, reads GAGVSQSPSNKVTEKGKDVELRCDPISGHTALYWYRQSLGQGLEFLIYFQGNSAPDKSGLPSDRFSAERTGGSVSTLTIQRTQQEDSAVYLCASSLVGGAGANVLTFGAGSRLTVL.

In DNA form, the CDR3 reads TGCGCCAGCAGCTGGGGACAGATGAACACTGAAGCTTTCTTT. Residues: CASSWGQMNTEAFF. The rearrangement links TRBV5-1 to TRBJ1-1; 7 nucleotides agree with TRBD1. V lost 3 bases, J lost 0 bases, and 2 bases stayed unmatched. The CDR3 covers 14 residues. Germline V gives CDR1 SGHRS, CDR2 YFSETQ.

The chain joins TRBV5-1 to TRBJ2-7; D is possibly TRBD2 (6 bases). The CDR3 covers 14 residues. Trimming shortened V by 0 bases and J by 2 bases, and 9 bases separated the two germline ends. Germline CDR1 SGHRS, CDR2 YFSETQ. Here the CDR3 reads CASSLEEGPYEQYF. The CDR3 nucleotides read TGCGCCAGCAGCTTGGAGGAGGGACCCTACGAGCAGTACTTC.

The chain uses TRBV10-3 and TRBJ1-1; 9 nucleotides match TRBD1. V gave up 5 bases and J gave up 3 bases; unmatched junction bases: 4. The CDR3 length is 14 residues. Germline V lookup: CDR1 ENHRY, CDR2 SYGVKD. The CDR3 nucleotides are TGTGCCATCAGTAAACAGGGGGCTGACACTGAAGCTTTCTTT. Translation gives CAISKQGADTEAFF.

The chain carries TRBV30 and TRBJ1-6, with TRBD1 matching 7 bases. The CDR3 is 14 residues long. Germline CDR1 reads GTSNPN; CDR2 reads SVGIG (reference sequence). J was trimmed by 3 bases and V by 1 base; bases with no gene match: 0. The CDR3 coding sequence is TGTGCCTGGAGTGGGGACAGCTATAATTCACCCCTCCACTTT. Translating gives CAWSGDSYNSPLHF.

The chain combines TRBV4-1 with TRBJ2-5; possible D gene TRBD2, 6 bases. V was trimmed by 4 bases and J by 5 bases, leaving 14 bases between them. CDR3 length: 14 amino acids. CDR1 is MGHRA and CDR2 is YSYEKL in the germline V gene. This CDR3 is CASSPPTGRETQYF. CDR3 nucleotides: TGCGCCAGCAGCCCTCCAACGGGGAGGGAGACCCAGTACTTC.

The rearrangement uses TRBV9 and TRBJ1-6; weak D call: TRBD1 (5 bases). CDR3 length equals 17 residues. Per germline, CDR1 SGDLS and CDR2 YYNGEE. Trimming shortened V by 0 bases and J by 0 bases, and 10 bases separated the two germline ends. The CDR3 DNA is TGTGCCAGCAGCGTAGGGGGGGAAAGCTCCTATAATTCACCCCTCCACTTT. Protein sequence: CASSVGGESSYNSPLHF.